The next 6 T cell receptor beta chains were all read from a single sample in a study of human T cells and chemical hapten exposure. MiXCR, applied by TCRdb to the RACE reads, yields one record per CDR3 protein. The table records about 110,000 distinct CDR3 sequences, 9.5% to 11% of them present only once. Regarding time point: patch test 1, 2 weeks after DPC sensitization. The sample's treatment: therapeutic diphenylcyclopropenone sensitization with weekly scalp DPC. The source was whole blood, collected in connection with sensitization to the hapten diphenylcyclopropenone (DPC). The source is a middle-aged woman with alopecia areata. Some clones in this sample may be carry-over from other donors' samples.

This clonotype came up many times. The rearrangement uses TRBV6-5 and TRBJ2-6, with no clear D. V was cut by 6 bases and J by 3 bases, with 15 bases left in between. The germline V gene encodes CDR1 MNHEY and CDR2 SVGAGI. The CDR3 runs to 16 residues. CDR3 nucleotide sequence: TGTGCCAGCAGCGGGCGGTTCTCCGGTGGGGCCAACGTCCTGACTTTC. This gives the protein CASSGRFSGGANVLTF.

This clonotype was recorded at least ten times. The J gene is TRBJ2-7, the V gene TRBV12-3 or TRBV12-4; TRBD1 aligns across 8 bases. The V gene end was trimmed by 4 bases and the J gene end by 1 base; junction bases not matched to a gene: 3. The CDR3 is 14 amino acids. The CDR3: CASSWTGKSYEQYF. The CDR3, as DNA: TGTGCCAGCAGTTGGACAGGGAAATCCTACGAGCAGTACTTC.

In this sample, this clonotype turned up many times. The chain uses TRBV7-9 and TRBJ2-3; no clear D. Trimming took off 4 bases at V and 5 bases at J, with 7 bases between the two ends. Germline-derived CDR1 and CDR2 are SEHNR and FQNEAQ (reference sequence). CDR3 length: 12 residues. The CDR3 nucleotides read TGTGCCAGCAGCTCGCCGGGAGATACGCAGTATTTT. Translated, it gives CASSSPGDTQYF.

This clonotype was picked up a small number of times. This rearrangement joins TRBV28 to TRBJ2-1; 8 bases map to TRBD2. J was trimmed by 9 bases and V by 5 bases; bases with no gene match: 12. CDR1 and CDR2 (germline): MDHEN, SYDVKM. CDR3 length: 15 amino acids. The DNA of the CDR3 is TGTGCCAGCAGTCCGTCGGGACTAGTACCCGGTGAGCAGTTCTTC. Translating gives CASSPSGLVPGEQFF.

The chain has TRBV7-9 and TRBJ2-3; 9 bases agree with TRBD1. Germline V gives CDR1 SEHNR, CDR2 FQNEAQ (reference sequence). J was trimmed by 0 bases and V by 5 bases; bases with no gene match: 9. The CDR3 sequence is 17 residues long. The CDR3 here is CASSPSLDRGSTDTQYF. CDR3 DNA sequence: TGTGCCAGCAGCCCTAGCCTGGACAGGGGTAGCACAGATACGCAGTATTTT.

This chain connects TRBV11-3 to TRBJ2-2, with 10 bases matching TRBD2. The V gene's germline CDR1 is SGHNT and CDR2 YENEEA. The ends lost 5 bases at V and 1 base at J; junction bases unmatched: 4. The CDR3 sequence is 16 residues long. The CDR3 is CASSPGLAENTGELFF. Written as DNA, the CDR3 is TGTGCCAGCAGCCCCGGACTAGCGGAGAACACCGGGGAGCTGTTTTTT.